This T cell receptor beta chain stems from a study of CD8 T cells in Susac syndrome. RNA was extracted with the RNeasy kit, and a quantity of about 0.45 to 1 ug was reverse transcribed using random hexamers. TCRdb re-analysed the immunoSEQ multiplex PCR reads in MiXCR, keeping a single row per CDR3 protein. Of 300,000 to 350,000 distinct CDR3 sequences detected, about 92% appear once; the ten largest clones hold about 0.07%. This CDR3 is built from 20 residues. V lost 2 bases and J 4 bases, leaving 24 bases between the germline ends. Germline CDR1 SGHAT, CDR2 FQDESV (reference sequence). The rearrangement uses TRBV11-1 and TRBJ2-6; D possibly matches TRBD1 or TRBD2 (6 bases each). The source of this sequence is a human donor with multiple sclerosis. Sequencing used CD4+ T cells from PBMCs. CDR3 bases: TGTGCCAGCAGCTTACCGGGGGCGGCCTCCGACGGGTTAGGGGCCAACGTCCTGACTTTC. Protein sequence: CASSLPGAASDGLGANVLTF.